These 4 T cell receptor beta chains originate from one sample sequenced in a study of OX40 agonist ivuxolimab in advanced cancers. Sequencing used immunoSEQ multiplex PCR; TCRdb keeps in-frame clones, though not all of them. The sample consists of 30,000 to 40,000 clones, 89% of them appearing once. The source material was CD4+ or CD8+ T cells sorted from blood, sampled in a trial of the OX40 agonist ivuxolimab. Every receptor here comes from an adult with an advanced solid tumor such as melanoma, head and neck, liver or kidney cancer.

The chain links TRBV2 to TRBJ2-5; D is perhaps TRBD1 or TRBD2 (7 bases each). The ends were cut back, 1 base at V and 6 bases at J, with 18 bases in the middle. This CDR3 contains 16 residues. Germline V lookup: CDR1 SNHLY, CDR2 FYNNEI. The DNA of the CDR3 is TGTGCCAGCAGTGAAGATGGGGAGGGGGCGAAGAAGACCCAGTACTTC. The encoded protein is CASSEDGEGAKKTQYF.

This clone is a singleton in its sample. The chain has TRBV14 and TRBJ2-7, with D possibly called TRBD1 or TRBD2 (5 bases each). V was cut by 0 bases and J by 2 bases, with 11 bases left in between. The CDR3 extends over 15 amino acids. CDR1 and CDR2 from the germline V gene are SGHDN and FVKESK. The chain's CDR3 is CASSQDWGNAYEQYF. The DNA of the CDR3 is TGTGCCAGCAGCCAAGATTGGGGGAACGCCTACGAGCAGTACTTC. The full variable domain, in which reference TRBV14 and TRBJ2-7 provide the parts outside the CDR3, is EAGVTQFPSHSVIEKGQTVTLRCDPISGHDNLYWYRRVMGKEIKFLLHFVKESKQDESGMPNNRFLAERTGGTYSTLKVQPAELEDSGVYFCASSQDWGNAYEQYFGPGTRLTVT.

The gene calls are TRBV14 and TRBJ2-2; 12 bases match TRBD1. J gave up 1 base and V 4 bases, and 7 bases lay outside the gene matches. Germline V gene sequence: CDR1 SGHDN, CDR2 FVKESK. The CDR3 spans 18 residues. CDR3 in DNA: TGTGCCAGCAGCCCAAGGGGACAGGGGGCAGGGAACACCGGGGAGCTGTTTTTT. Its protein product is CASSPRGQGAGNTGELFF.

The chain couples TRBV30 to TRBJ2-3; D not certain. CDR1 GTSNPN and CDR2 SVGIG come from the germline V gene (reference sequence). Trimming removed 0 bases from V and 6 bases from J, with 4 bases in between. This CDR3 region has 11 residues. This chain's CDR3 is CAWSVSDTQYF. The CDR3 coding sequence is TGTGCCTGGAGTGTTTCGGATACGCAGTATTTT.